This T cell receptor beta chain was sequenced in a study of cytomegalovirus exposure and HLA in healthy donors. The PCR ran on 60 Vbeta and 13 Jbeta primers. Some clones are missing from TCRdb's copy, which holds only in-frame ones; the method was immunoSEQ multiplex PCR. The sample records roughly 160,000 clones, approximately 80% being singletons. Overall study findings and caveats: The Asian-associated ancestry cluster reportedly had fewer N-insertions than the roughly 670-donor mean in a later analysis.

V lost 3 bases and J lost 14; bases outside the gene matches: 1. Germline V gene lookup returns CDR1 SEHNR and CDR2 FQNEAQ (reference sequence). This CDR3 is built from 11 residues. This clone is a singleton in its sample. What it binds is unknown. The rearrangement joins TRBV7-9 to TRBJ1-4; 9 bases line up with TRBD1. Input material: PBMCs. This clonotype was obtained from a man younger than 40 in good health and CMV-seronegative. The CDR3 DNA is TGTGCCAGCAGCTTTGGACAGGGGCTGTTTTTT. The encoded protein is CASSFGQGLFF.